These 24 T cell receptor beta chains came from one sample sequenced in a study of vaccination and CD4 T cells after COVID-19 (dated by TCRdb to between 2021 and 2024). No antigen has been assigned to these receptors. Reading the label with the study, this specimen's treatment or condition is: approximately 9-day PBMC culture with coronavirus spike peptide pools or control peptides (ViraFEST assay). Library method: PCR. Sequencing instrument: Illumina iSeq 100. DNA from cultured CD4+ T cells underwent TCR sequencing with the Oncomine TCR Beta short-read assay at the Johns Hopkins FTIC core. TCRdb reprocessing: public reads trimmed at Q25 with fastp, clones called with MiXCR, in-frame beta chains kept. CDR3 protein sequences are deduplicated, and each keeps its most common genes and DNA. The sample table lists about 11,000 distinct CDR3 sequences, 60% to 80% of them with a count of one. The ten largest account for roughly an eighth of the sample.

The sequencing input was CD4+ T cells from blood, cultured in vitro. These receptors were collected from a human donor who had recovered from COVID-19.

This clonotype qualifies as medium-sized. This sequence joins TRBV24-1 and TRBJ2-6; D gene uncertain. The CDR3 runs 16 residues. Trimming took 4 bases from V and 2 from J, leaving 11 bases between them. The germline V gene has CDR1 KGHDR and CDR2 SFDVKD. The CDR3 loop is CATSDALGAGANVLTF. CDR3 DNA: TGTGCCACCAGTGACGCGCTTGGAGCTGGGGCCAACGTCCTGACTTTC.

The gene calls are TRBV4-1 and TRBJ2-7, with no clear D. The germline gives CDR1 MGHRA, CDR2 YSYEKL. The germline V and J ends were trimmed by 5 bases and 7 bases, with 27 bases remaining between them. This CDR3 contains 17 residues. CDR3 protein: CASSSIPSTRPSVEQYF. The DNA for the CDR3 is TGCGCCAGCAGCTCAATCCCCTCGACTCGGCCCTCTGTGGAGCAGTACTTC.

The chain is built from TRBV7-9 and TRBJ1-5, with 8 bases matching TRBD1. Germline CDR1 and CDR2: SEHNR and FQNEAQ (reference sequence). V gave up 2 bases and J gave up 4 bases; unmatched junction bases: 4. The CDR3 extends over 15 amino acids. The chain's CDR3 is CASSLWQGANQPQHF. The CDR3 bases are TGTGCCAGCAGCTTATGGCAGGGGGCTAATCAGCCCCAGCATTTT.

CDR3 region: CASSLEGTGSITGGGYTF. In DNA form, the CDR3 reads TGTGCCAGCAGCTTAGAAGGGACAGGCAGCATAACAGGCGGAGGCTACACCTTC. The chain employs TRBV7-2 and TRBJ1-2; 8 bases map to TRBD1. Germline loops: CDR1 SGHTA, CDR2 FQGNSA. CDR3 size: 18 residues. V dropped 1 base and J dropped 8; count of bases not matched to a gene: 18. The whole variable domain, filled in from reference TRBV7-2 and TRBJ1-2, reads GAGVSQSPSNKVTEKGKDVELRCDPISGHTALYWYRQSLGQGLEFLIYFQGNSAPDKSGLPSDRFSAERTGGSVSTLTIQRTQQEDSAVYLCASSLEGTGSITGGGYTFGSGTRLTVV.

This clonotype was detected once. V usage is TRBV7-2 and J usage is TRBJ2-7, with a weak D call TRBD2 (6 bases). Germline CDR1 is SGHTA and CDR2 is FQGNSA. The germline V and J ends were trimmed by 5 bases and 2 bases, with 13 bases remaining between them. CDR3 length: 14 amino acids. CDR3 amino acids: CASSIERAAYEQYF. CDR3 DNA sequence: TGTGCCAGCAGCATTGAGCGGGCAGCCTACGAGCAGTACTTC.

As DNA, the CDR3 is TGTGCCACCAGTGACCTCACAGGATCCGATGGCTACACCTTC. Amino acid sequence: CATSDLTGSDGYTF. The rearrangement uses TRBV24-1 and TRBJ1-2; a possible D gene is TRBD1 (5 bases). Trimming removed 4 bases from V and 6 bases from J, with 14 bases in between. Germline V lookup: CDR1 KGHDR, CDR2 SFDVKD. This CDR3 is built from 14 residues.

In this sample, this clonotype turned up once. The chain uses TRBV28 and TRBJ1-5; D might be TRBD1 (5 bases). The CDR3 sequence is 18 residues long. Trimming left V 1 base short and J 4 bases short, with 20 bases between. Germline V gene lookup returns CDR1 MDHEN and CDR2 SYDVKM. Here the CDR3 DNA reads TGTGCCAGCAGTTTATTGATGGGGGGGAGGGACGGAAATCAGCCCCAGCATTTT. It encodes CASSLLMGGRDGNQPQHF.

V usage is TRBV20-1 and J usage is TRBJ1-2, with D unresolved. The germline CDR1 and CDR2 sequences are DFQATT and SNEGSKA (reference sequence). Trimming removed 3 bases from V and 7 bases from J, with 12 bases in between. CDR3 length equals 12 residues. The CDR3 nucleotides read TGCAGTGCTAGCAGAGGTATGGGTGGCTACACCTTC. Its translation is CSASRGMGGYTF.

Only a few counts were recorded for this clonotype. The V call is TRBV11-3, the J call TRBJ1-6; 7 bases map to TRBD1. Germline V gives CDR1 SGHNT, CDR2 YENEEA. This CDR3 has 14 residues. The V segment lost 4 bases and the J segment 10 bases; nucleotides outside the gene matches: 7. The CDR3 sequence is CASSSGQAGSPLHF. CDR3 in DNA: TGTGCCAGCAGCTCAGGACAGGCCGGCTCACCCCTCCACTTT.

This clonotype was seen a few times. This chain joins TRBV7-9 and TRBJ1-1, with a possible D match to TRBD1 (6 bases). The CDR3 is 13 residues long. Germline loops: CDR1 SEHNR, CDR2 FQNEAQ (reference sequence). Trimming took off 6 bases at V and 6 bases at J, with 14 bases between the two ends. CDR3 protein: CASSQTGYSEAFF. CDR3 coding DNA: TGTGCCAGCAGTCAAACAGGGTATTCTGAAGCTTTCTTT.

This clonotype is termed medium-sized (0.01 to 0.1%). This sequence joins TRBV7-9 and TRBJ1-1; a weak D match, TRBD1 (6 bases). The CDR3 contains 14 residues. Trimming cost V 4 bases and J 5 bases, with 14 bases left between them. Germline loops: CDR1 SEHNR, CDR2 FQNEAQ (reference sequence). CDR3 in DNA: TGTGCCAGCAGCTGGGGCTTAGGGGGGACTGAAGCTTTCTTT. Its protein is CASSWGLGGTEAFF.

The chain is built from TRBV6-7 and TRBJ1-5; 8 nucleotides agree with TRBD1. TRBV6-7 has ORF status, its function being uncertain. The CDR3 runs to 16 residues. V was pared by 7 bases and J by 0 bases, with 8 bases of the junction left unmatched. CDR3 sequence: CASTTGTGYSNQPQHF. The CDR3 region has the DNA TGTGCCAGCACCACCGGGACAGGATATAGCAATCAGCCCCAGCATTTT.

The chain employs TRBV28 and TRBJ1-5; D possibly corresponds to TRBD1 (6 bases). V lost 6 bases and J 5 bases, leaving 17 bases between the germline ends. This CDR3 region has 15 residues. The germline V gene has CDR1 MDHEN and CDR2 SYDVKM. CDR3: CASSTMGGEDQPQHF. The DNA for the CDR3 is TGTGCCAGCAGCACGATGGGGGGCGAGGATCAGCCCCAGCATTTT.

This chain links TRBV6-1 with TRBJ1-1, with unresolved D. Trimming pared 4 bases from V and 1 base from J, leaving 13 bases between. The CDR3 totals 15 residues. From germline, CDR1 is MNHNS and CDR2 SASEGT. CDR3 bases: TGTGCCAGCAGTGGGACCGAACTTAGGAACACTGAAGCTTTCTTT. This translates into CASSGTELRNTEAFF.

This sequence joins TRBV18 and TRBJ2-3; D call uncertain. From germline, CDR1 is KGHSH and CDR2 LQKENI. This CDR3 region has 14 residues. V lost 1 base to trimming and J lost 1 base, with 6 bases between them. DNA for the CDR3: TGTGCCAGCTCACCACAATCCCGCACAGATACGCAGTATTTT. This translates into CASSPQSRTDTQYF.

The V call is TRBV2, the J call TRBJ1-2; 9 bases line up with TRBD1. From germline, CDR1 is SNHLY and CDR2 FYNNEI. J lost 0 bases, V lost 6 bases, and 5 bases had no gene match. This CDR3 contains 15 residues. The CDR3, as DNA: TGTGCCAGCAGGGACAGGGGCGCAGCTAACTATGGCTACACCTTC. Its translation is CASRDRGAANYGYTF. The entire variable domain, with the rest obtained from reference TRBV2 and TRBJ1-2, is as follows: EPEVTQTPSHQVTQMGQEVILRCVPISNHLYFYWYRQILGQKVEFLVSFYNNEISEKSEIFDDQFSVERPDGSNFTLKIRSTKLEDSAMYFCASRDRGAANYGYTFGSGTRLTVV.

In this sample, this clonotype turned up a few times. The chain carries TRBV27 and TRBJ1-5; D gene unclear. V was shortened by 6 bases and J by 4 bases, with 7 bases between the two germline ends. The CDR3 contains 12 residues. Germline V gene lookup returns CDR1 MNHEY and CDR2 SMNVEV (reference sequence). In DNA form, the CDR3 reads TGTGCCAGCAGCCGTAGTAATCAGCCCCAGCATTTT. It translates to CASSRSNQPQHF.

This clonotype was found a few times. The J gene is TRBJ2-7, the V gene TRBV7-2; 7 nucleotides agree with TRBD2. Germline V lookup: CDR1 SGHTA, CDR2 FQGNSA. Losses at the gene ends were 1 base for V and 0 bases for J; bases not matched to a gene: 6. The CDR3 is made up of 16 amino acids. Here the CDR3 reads CASSLGPAGSSYEQYF. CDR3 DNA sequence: TGTGCCAGCAGCTTAGGGCCAGCGGGAAGCTCCTACGAGCAGTACTTC.

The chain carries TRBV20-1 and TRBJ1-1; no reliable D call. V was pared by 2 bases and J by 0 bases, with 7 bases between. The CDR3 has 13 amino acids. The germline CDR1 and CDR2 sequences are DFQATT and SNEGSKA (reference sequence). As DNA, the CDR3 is TGCAGTGCTAGAATAGGCGTGAACACTGAAGCTTTCTTT. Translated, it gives CSARIGVNTEAFF.

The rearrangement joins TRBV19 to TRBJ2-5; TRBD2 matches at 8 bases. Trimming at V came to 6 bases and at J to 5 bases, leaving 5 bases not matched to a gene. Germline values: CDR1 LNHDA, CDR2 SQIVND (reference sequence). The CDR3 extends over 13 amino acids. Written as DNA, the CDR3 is TGTGCCAGTAGGCGCACGGGGGGGGAGACCCAGTACTTC. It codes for CASRRTGGETQYF.

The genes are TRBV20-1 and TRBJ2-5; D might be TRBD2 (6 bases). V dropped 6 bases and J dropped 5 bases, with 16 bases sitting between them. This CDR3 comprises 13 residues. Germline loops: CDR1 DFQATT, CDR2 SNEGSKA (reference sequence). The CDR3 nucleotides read TGCAGTGCCAGACGGGGCGGGATGGAGACCCAGTACTTC. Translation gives CSARRGGMETQYF.

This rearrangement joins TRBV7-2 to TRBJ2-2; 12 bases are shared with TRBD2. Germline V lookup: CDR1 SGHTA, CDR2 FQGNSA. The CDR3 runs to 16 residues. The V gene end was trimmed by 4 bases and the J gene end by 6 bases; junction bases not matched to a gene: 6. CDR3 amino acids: CASSSTASGRAGELFF. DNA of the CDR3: TGTGCCAGCAGCTCCACCGCTAGCGGGAGGGCCGGGGAGCTGTTTTTT.

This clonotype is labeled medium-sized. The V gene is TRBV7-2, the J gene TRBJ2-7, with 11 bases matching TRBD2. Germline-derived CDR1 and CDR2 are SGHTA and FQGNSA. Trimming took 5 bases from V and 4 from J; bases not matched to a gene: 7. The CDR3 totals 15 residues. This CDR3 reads CASSTASGRMYEQYF. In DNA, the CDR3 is TGTGCCAGCAGCACAGCTAGCGGGAGGATGTACGAGCAGTACTTC.

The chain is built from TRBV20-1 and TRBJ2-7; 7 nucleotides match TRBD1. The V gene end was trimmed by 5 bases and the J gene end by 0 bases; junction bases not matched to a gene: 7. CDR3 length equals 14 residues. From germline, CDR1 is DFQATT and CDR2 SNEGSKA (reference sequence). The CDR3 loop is CSAEGQSLSYEQYF. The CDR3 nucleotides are TGCAGTGCTGAGGGACAGTCCCTCTCCTACGAGCAGTACTTC.